This TCR beta chain was recovered during a study of T cells in Graves' hyperthyroidism and ophthalmopathy. Overall study context: Upon initial diagnosis and before any treatment, peripheral blood was collected.

This clonotype was picked up many times. Its target is unknown. V was pared by 7 bases and J by 5 bases, with 5 bases of the junction left unmatched. Germline loops: CDR1 MDHEN, CDR2 SYDVKM. The CDR3 spans 13 residues. Amplified regions were TCR beta CDR3 sequences from RNA transcripts. A first-round RT-PCR of the TCR CDR3 used the HTBI primer set. TCRdb re-derived calls from the multiplex PCR reads in MiXCR, one entry per CDR3 protein. The sample includes 300,000 to 450,000 distinct CDR3 sequences, 15% to 18% of them seen just once. The hyperthyroidism was newly diagnosed and had lasted under 2 months; the patients were aged 18 to 65. Any patient presenting with uncontrolled infection, other autoimmune disease, pregnancy or lactation was left out. The study's findings and limits: The model identified upcoming ophthalmopathy a median 6.5 months ahead of onset.

This clonotype was obtained from a woman aged 18-29 years with Graves' hyperthyroidism that later progressed to Graves' ophthalmopathy. Sample: blood. The chain joins TRBV28 to TRBJ2-7, with 10 bases aligning to TRBD1. CDR3 in DNA: TGTGCCAGCACCCGGACAGGGGGGCACGAGCAGTACTTC. It codes for CASTRTGGHEQYF.